The clone carrying this T cell receptor (beta chain) was recorded many times. Its antigen remains unknown. This entry is derived from a study of breast tumors, draining lymph nodes, adjacent tissues. Points from the study as a whole: Compared with lymph nodes, tumors were less diverse; compared with nontumor tissue, more. Most tumor T cells seemingly derive from lymph node, then expand in tumor. That most tumor T cells come from lymph nodes remained unproven. Tumor and nontumor repertoires were significantly more similar in luminal-like than in basal-like breast cancer.

TCRdb re-analysed the multiplex PCR reads in MiXCR, keeping a single row per CDR3 protein. The sample holds 120,000 or so distinct CDR3 sequences, less than 20% seen once. Samples came from axillary lymph nodes draining the breast cancer. Trimming cost V 3 bases and J 7 bases, with 13 bases left between them. This CDR3 contains 12 residues. The germline V gene encodes CDR1 DFQATT and CDR2 SNEGSKA (reference sequence). This clonotype was obtained from a female donor with breast cancer. Some clones in this sample may be carry-over from other donors' samples. This chain uses TRBV20-1 with TRBJ2-7; TRBD2 might be the D (5 bases). Sample: axillary lymph node tissue. The CDR3 DNA sequence: TGCAGTGCTAGGTGGCGGGTAGGGGAGCAGTACTTC. Its translation: CSARWRVGEQYF.